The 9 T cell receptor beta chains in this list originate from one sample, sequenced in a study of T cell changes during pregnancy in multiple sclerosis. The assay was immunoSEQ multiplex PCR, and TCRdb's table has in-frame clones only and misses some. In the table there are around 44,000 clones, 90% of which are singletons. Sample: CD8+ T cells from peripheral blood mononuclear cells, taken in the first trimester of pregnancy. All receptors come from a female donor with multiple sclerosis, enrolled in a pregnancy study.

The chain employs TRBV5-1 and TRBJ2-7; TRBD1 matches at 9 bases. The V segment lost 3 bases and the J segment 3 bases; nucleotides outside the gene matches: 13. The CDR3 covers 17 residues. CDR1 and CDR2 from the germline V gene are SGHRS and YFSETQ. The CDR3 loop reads CASSSVLTGGPVYEQYF. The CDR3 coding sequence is TGCGCCAGCAGCTCCGTTTTGACAGGGGGGCCCGTCTACGAGCAGTACTTC.

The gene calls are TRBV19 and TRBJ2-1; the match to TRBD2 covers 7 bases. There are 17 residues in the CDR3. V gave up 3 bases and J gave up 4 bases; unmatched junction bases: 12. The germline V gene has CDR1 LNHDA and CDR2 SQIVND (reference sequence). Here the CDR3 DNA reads TGTGCCAGTAGTATCGGACTAGGGAATCCCTTTTACAATGAGCAGTTCTTC. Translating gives CASSIGLGNPFYNEQFF.

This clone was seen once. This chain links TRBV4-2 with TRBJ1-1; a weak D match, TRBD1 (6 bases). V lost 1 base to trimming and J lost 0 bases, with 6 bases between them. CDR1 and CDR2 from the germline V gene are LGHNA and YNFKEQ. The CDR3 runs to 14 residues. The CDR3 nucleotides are TGTGCCAGCAGCCAAGCAGGGGTGAACACTGAAGCTTTCTTT. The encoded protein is CASSQAGVNTEAFF.

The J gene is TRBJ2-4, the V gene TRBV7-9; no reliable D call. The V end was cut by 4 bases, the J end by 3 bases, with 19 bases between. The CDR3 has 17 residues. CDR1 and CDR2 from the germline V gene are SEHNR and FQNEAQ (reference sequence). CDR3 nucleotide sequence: TGTGCCAGCAGCTCGACTGTGTCCGGAGTCGACAAAAACATTCAGTACTTC. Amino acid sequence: CASSSTVSGVDKNIQYF.

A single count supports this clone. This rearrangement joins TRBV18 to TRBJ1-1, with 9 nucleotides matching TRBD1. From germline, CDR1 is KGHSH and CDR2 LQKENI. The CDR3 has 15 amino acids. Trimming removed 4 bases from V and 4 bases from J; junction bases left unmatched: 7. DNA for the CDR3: TGTGCCAGCTCACTCCGGGACAGGGAGAGCACTGAAGCTTTCTTT. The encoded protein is CASSLRDRESTEAFF.

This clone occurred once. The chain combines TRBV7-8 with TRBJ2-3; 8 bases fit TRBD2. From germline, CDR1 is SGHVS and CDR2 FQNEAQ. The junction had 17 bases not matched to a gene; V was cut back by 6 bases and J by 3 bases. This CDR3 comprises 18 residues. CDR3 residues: CASSLPSSGLARTDTQYF. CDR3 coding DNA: TGTGCCAGCAGTCTCCCGTCCAGTGGACTAGCTCGGACAGATACGCAGTATTTT.

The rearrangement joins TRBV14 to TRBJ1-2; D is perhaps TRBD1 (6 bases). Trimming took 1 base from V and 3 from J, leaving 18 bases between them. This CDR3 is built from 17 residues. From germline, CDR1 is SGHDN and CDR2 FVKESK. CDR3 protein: CASSQASLGAFHYGYTF. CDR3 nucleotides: TGTGCCAGCAGCCAAGCAAGTTTGGGGGCTTTCCACTATGGCTACACCTTC.

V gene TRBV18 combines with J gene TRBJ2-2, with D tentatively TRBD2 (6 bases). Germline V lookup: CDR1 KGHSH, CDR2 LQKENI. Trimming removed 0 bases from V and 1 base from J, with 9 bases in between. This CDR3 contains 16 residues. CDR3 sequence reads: CASSPPGRGNTGELFF. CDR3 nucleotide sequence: TGTGCCAGCTCACCACCGGGGCGGGGGAACACCGGGGAGCTGTTTTTT.

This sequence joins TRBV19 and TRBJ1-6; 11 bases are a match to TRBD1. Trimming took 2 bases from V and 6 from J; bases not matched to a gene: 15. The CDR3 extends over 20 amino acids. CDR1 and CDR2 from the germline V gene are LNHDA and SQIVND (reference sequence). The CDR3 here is CASSIRLYADRGQSNSPLHF. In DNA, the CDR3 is TGTGCCAGTAGTATACGATTATACGCGGACAGGGGGCAATCTAATTCACCCCTCCACTTT. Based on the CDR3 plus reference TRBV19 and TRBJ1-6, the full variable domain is DGGITQSPKYLFRKEGQNVTLSCEQNLNHDAMYWYRQDPGQGLRLIYYSQIVNDFQKGDIAEGYSVSREKKESFPLTVTSAQKNPTAFYLCASSIRLYADRGQSNSPLHFGNGTRLTVT.